The 19 T cell receptor beta chains below were found in one sample sequenced in a study of Graves' ophthalmopathy and Graves' hyperthyroidism listed by TCRdb under 2018. Instrument on record: Illumina HiSeq 2000. For repertoire sequencing, the TCR beta CDR3 regions were amplified from RNA transcripts. The first round was an RT-PCR using HTBI primers with the Qiagen OneStep RT-PCR kit, and this first round was followed by a second-round multiplex PCR, then size selection and purification. The public reads were quality trimmed at Q25 with fastp and then assembled into clones with MiXCR by TCRdb, keeping productive beta chains. Identical CDR3 protein sequences are pooled into one entry, listed with their most common genes and DNA. The sample table holds around 40,000 distinct CDR3 sequences, of which over 40% were seen once. The ten largest clones add up to around 18% of the sample. The sequenced material came from peripheral blood. The receptors derive from an adult man with Graves' ophthalmopathy.

This clonotype was observed many times. The chain's CDR3 is CACTTSGDTQYF. The CDR3 DNA follows: TGTGCCTGTACGACTAGCGGGGATACGCAGTATTTT. The rearrangement joins TRBV30 to TRBJ2-3; the match to TRBD2 covers 10 bases. J lost 6 bases, V lost 6 bases, and 3 bases had no gene match. Germline V gives CDR1 GTSNPN, CDR2 SVGIG (reference sequence). The CDR3 runs 12 residues.

With respect to this clonotype: A single base separates this from a much larger clone, so it may be a read error. The chain joins TRBV28 to TRBJ1-2; D is unresolved. Germline CDR1 and CDR2: MDHEN and SYDVKM. This CDR3 has 15 amino acids. The CDR3 sequence: CASSNTVEGTYGHTF. CDR3 coding DNA: TGTGCCAGCTCTAATACTGTTGAGGGAACTTATGGCCACACCTTC.

By sample fraction, this clonotype is medium-sized (0.01 to 0.1%). The chain has TRBV20-1 and TRBJ1-5; no definite D call. The V gene's germline CDR1 is DFQATT and CDR2 SNEGSKA (reference sequence). The CDR3 covers 12 residues. V was clipped by 5 bases and J by 3 bases, with 8 bases between them. The CDR3 DNA reads as TGCAGTGCTGAGGTGGCCAATCAGCCCCAGCATTTT. Amino acid sequence: CSAEVANQPQHF.

This clonotype was found many times. This chain links TRBV5-8 with TRBJ2-3; possible D gene TRBD2, 5 bases. V shed 4 bases and J shed 0 bases, with 18 bases lying between them. Germline V CDR1 and CDR2: SGHTS, YDEGEE. There are 17 residues in the CDR3. The CDR3, as DNA: TGTGCCAGCAGCCCAACCTTACGGGAACTTAGCACAGATACGCAGTATTTT. It yields the protein CASSPTLRELSTDTQYF.

The chain uses TRBV24-1 and TRBJ2-7; D call uncertain. Germline-derived CDR1 and CDR2 are KGHDR and SFDVKD. This CDR3 is built from 8 residues. CDR3 DNA sequence: TGTGCCACCTCCACCGCCAGCGTC. Its protein is CATSTASV.

Many counts were recorded for this clonotype. The gene calls are TRBV28 and TRBJ2-7; 9 bases agree with TRBD2. The CDR3 is made up of 13 amino acids. CDR1 is MDHEN, CDR2 SYDVKM, per germline. V was clipped by 7 bases and J by 5 bases; unmatched bases: 6. The DNA for the CDR3 is TGTGCCAGCATGTCTAGCGGGACAAACGAGCAGTACTTC. Its protein product is CASMSSGTNEQYF.

This clonotype was seen repeatedly, ten times or more. The V and J genes are TRBV6-1 and TRBJ2-1; TRBD2 is a possible D gene (6 bases). This CDR3 is built from 14 residues. CDR1 is MNHNS and CDR2 is SASEGT in the germline V gene. V was clipped by 7 bases and J by 0 bases, with 10 bases between them. The CDR3, as DNA: TGTGCCAGCACTGGGGGGTACTCCTACAATGAGCAGTTCTTC. It encodes CASTGGYSYNEQFF.

This clonotype has ten or more counts. This chain uses TRBV12-3 or TRBV12-4 with TRBJ2-1, with D perhaps TRBD2 (5 bases). CDR3 length: 14 residues. V was trimmed by 6 bases and J by 5 bases, leaving 14 bases between them. The CDR3 protein is CASSSRERNNEQFF. As DNA, the CDR3 is TGTGCCAGCAGCAGCCGGGAACGCAACAATGAGCAGTTCTTC.

The chain recombines TRBV12-3 or TRBV12-4 with TRBJ1-6; no clear D. Trimming removed 3 bases from V and 7 bases from J, with 13 bases in between. The CDR3 is 15 amino acids. The CDR3 DNA sequence: TGTGCCAGCAGTTTTGGGATCGGAGGGAATTCACCCCTCCACTTT. Translating it yields CASSFGIGGNSPLHF.

This clonotype has at least ten counts. This chain connects TRBV6-5 to TRBJ1-2; 7 nucleotides line up with TRBD1. Germline V gene sequence: CDR1 MNHEY, CDR2 SVGAGI. The CDR3 spans 17 residues. With 5 bases clipped from V and 8 bases from J, the junction kept 20 bases outside the gene matches. The CDR3 DNA is TGTGCCAGCAGTAGGCTAGGGACAGACCTCACCGTCGGCGGCTACACCTTC. It yields the protein CASSRLGTDLTVGGYTF.

This clonotype was recorded a few times. This rearrangement joins TRBV5-1 to TRBJ2-3; 10 positions agree with TRBD2. Germline V gene sequence: CDR1 SGHRS, CDR2 YFSETQ. Trimming took 4 bases from V and 3 from J; bases not matched to a gene: 5. The CDR3 sequence is 15 residues long. The CDR3 nucleotides read TGCGCCAGCAGCCTAGCGGGAGTAGCGACAGATACGCAGTATTTT. It encodes CASSLAGVATDTQYF.

The chain recombines TRBV20-1 with TRBJ2-1; D is possibly TRBD2 (5 bases). CDR1 and CDR2 from the germline V gene are DFQATT and SNEGSKA (reference sequence). V was shortened by 2 bases and J by 3 bases, with 20 bases between the two germline ends. The CDR3 totals 17 residues. The CDR3 loop is CSARTDYEEAIYNEQFF. As DNA, the CDR3 is TGCAGTGCTAGAACTGACTATGAAGAGGCTATCTACAATGAGCAGTTCTTC.

This clonotype was observed at least ten times. CDR3 DNA: TGCAGTGCTAGCCCATCCTTCGGGGGGACCCAGTACTTC. Translation gives CSASPSFGGTQYF. The chain is built from TRBV20-1 and TRBJ2-5, with D perhaps TRBD2 (6 bases). The V gene lost 3 bases and the J gene lost 7 bases, with 15 bases spanning the gap. The CDR3 contains 13 residues. CDR1 and CDR2 (germline): DFQATT, SNEGSKA (reference sequence).

Concerning this clonotype itself: A read error may be the cause here, since a much bigger clone is one base away. This sequence joins TRBV12-3 or TRBV12-4 and TRBJ2-3; the D gene is possibly TRBD2 (6 bases). The length of the CDR3 is 14 residues. The chain's CDR3 is CAGRPSGSTDTQYF. The CDR3 DNA is TGTGCCGGCAGGCCCAGCGGGAGCACAGATACGCAGTATTTT.

This clonotype was found many times. V and J are TRBV13 and TRBJ2-4; maybe TRBD1 (6 bases). The CDR3 contains 16 residues. The germline V gene has CDR1 PRHDT and CDR2 FYEKMQ (reference sequence). Deletions cut 4 bases from V and 6 bases from J, with 19 bases between. The CDR3 here is CASSSRGRGQGNIQYF. The CDR3 region has the DNA TGTGCCAGCAGCTCCCGGGGCAGGGGCCAGGGAAACATTCAGTACTTC.

This rearrangement joins TRBV20-1 to TRBJ2-5, with 12 bases fitting TRBD2. The CDR3 covers 18 residues. With V trimmed by 6 bases and J by 3 bases, 17 bases remained unmatched. CDR1 and CDR2 (germline): DFQATT, SNEGSKA (reference sequence). Here the CDR3 DNA reads TGCAGTGCCGACCAATCTAAGACTAGCGGGAGTTTAAAAGAGACCCAGTACTTC. This sequence encodes CSADQSKTSGSLKETQYF.

The table lists this clonotype with a count of one. The chain has TRBV15 and TRBJ2-1; 9 bases line up with TRBD2. V was pared by 3 bases and J by 8 bases, with 11 bases of the junction left unmatched. Germline V gene sequence: CDR1 LNHNV, CDR2 YYDKDF (reference sequence). The length of the CDR3 is 16 residues. CDR3 sequence (DNA): TGTGCCACCAGCAGCCAGGGAGCTAGCGGGATCGATGAGCAGTTCTTC. Protein: CATSSQGASGIDEQFF.

This clonotype was observed at least ten times. The rearrangement links TRBV5-5 to TRBJ2-5, with D uncertain. The V and J ends lost 1 base and 5 bases respectively, with 15 bases between them. The CDR3 contains 15 residues. Germline CDR1 is SGHKS and CDR2 is YYEKEE (reference sequence). DNA of the CDR3: TGTGCCAGCAGCTTGTCGCAGGCCCTTCGGGAGACCCAGTACTTC. Translating it yields CASSLSQALRETQYF.

Turning to this clonotype: One end of the junction varies from germline; a read error may be responsible. The chain couples TRBV2 to TRBJ2-3; unclear D gene. The length of the CDR3 is 11 residues. Germline V gene sequence: CDR1 SNHLY, CDR2 FYNNEI. The CDR3 is CAGSTLNTQYF. CDR3 DNA sequence: TGTGCCGGCAGTACGCTTAACACGCAGTATTTT.